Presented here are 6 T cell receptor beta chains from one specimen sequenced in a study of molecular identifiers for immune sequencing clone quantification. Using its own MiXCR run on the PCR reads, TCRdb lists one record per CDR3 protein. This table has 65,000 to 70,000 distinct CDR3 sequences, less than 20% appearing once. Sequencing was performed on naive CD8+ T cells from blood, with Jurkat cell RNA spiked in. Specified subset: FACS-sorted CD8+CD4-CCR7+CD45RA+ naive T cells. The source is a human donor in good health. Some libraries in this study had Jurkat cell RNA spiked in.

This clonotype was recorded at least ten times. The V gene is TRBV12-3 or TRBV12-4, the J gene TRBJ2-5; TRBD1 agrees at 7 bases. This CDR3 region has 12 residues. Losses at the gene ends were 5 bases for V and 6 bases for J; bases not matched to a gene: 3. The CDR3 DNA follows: TGTGCCAGCAGTAGGGACAGACAGACCCAGTACTTC. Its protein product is CASSRDRQTQYF.

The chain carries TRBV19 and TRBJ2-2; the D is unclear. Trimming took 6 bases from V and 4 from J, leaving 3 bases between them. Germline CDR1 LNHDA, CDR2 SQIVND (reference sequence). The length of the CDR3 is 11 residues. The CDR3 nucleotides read TGTGCCAGTAGGGGCACCGGGGAGCTGTTTTTT. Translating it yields CASRGTGELFF.

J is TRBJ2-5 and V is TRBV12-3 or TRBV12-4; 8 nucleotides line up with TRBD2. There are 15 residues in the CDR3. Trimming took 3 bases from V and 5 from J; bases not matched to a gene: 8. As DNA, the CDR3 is TGTGCCAGCAGTTTTGCGGGGGGCCGGGACGAGACCCAGTACTTC. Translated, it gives CASSFAGGRDETQYF.

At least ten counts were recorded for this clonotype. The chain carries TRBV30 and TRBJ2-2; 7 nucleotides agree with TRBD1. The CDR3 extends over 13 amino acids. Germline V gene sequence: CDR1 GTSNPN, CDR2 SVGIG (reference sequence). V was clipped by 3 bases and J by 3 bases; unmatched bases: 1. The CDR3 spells CAWRQGDTGELFF. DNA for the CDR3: TGTGCCTGGAGGCAGGGGGACACCGGGGAGCTGTTTTTT.

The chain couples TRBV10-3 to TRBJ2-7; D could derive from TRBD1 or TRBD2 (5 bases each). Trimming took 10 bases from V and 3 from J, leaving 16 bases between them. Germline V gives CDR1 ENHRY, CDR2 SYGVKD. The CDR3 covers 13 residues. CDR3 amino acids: CATWDGGDYEQYF. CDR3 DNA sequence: TGTGCCACCTGGGACGGCGGTGACTACGAGCAGTACTTC.

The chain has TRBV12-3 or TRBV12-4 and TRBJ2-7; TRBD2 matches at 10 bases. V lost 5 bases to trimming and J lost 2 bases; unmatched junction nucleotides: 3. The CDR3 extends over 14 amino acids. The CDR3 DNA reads TGTGCCAGCAGTCCCCTAGCGGGAGCCTACGAGCAGTACTTC. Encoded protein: CASSPLAGAYEQYF.